What follows describes a single TCR beta chain. This CDR3 comprises 13 residues. The V and J ends lost 7 bases and 6 bases respectively, with 16 bases between them. Germline V CDR1 and CDR2: MDHEN, SYDVKM. As handled by the study authors: Counts of nucleated cells, estimated from reference gene primer amplification, were obtained. Only in-frame clones appear in the TCRdb table, and some are missing; sequencing was by immunoSEQ multiplex PCR. V and J calls and clone size come straight from that table; D and trimming were deduced from the DNA. The sample carries tens of thousands of clones, almost 80% recorded once. The entry originates in a study of blood T cell repertoires in COVID-19. At the level of the study: Both acute and convalescent COVID-19 samples were obtained from the United States, Italy and Spain.

The gene calls are TRBV28 and TRBJ2-7, with a possible D match to TRBD2 (5 bases). The source of this sequence is a man older than 75 with acute or convalescent COVID-19. Sequenced input: peripheral blood. The DNA for the CDR3 is TGTGCCAGCACCCCCGGAGGATACGGCGAGCAGTACTTC. Its protein is CASTPGGYGEQYF.